The T cell receptor (beta chain) under discussion was sequenced for a study of T cell repertoires in cytomegalovirus infection. As for the study in general: Used in the study were CMV epitopes, some recently identified and HLA-C-restricted, others well-studied and HLA-B-restricted. Indications of both CMV infection and matching HLA type were provided by public TCR beta signatures.

The CDR3 extends over 15 amino acids. Germline V gene sequence: CDR1 LNHNV, CDR2 YYDKDF (reference sequence). With 3 bases removed from V and 4 bases from J, the gap between germline ends came to 13 bases. About this clonotype itself: Its antigen is not identified.

MiXCR, applied by TCRdb to the reads, yields one record per CDR3 protein. Altogether hundreds of thousands of distinct CDR3 sequences are present, 30% to 35% being singletons, with the ten largest covering roughly 20%. Notes on the study in general: Ex vivo, HLA-C-restricted CMV-specific TCR beta clonotypes prevailed over the rest of the response.

J is TRBJ2-1 and V is TRBV15; D is unresolved. This material consisted of cultured PBMCs, taken from culture after CMV antigen stimulation. The TCR was taken from a human donor in good health (CMV status not recorded). Some clones in this sample may be carry-over from other donors' samples. The DNA for the CDR3 is TGTGCCACCAGCAGTTCTCGTACCCCATACAATGAGCAGTTCTTC. Translated, it gives CATSSSRTPYNEQFF.